A selection of T cell receptor beta chains follows, all from one sample in a study of T cell responses to AZD1222 COVID-19 vaccine. This table comes from immunoSEQ multiplex PCR, and its TCRdb copy is limited to in-frame clones, with some not included. Of 92,000 or so clones in the sample, around 89% were seen once. The input for sequencing was peripheral blood, taken 28 days after the second AZD1222 dose. These TCRs come from an adult who received the AZD1222 COVID-19 vaccine. The CDR3 runs from the conserved cysteine through the conserved F or W. Each record gives: V gene, CDR3 protein.

>TRBV10-3
CAISESPPGILGQKNTEAFF
>TRBV5-1
CASSLATQYF
>TRBV5-5
CASSLGTGNSGANVLTF
>TRBV6-5
CASTAPGQGPPEAFF
>TRBV6-6
CASSYSSSRDQPQHF
>TRBV19
CASTDRSSGNTIYF
>TRBV30
CAGPGRSNTGELFF
>TRBV30
CAWNLHGNNSPLHF
>TRBV27
CASSLSGGYGYTF
>TRBV2
CASGLLSYNEQFF
>TRBV27
CASLRRGWDTDTQYF
>TRBV4-1
CASSQDGQGSSYNEQFF
>TRBV6-1
CASSEGGWTLHF
>TRBV4-1
CASSEPGRGFYGYTF
>TRBV3-1/TRBV3-2
CASSQDWLRGGSNYGYTF
>TRBV18
CASSRGPLASGQETQYF
>TRBV6-5
CASGHRQRYNEQFF
>TRBV7-9
CASSPSGWVPDTQYF
>TRBV28
CAAGTGGSYSNQPQHF
>TRBV3-1/TRBV3-2
CASSPRRTGGDGYTF
>TRBV24-1
CATGGQGANQPQHF
>TRBV28
CASSPGTGYQETQYF
>TRBV6-5
CASARIRTDTEAFF
>TRBV5-1
CASSSVVEQFF
>TRBV6-5
CASRPGADSYEQYF
>TRBV6-2/TRBV6-3
CASSYTPEHGYTF
>TRBV6-1
CASSEEAANSYNSPLHF
>TRBV19
CASSTKGQFFEAFF
>TRBV24-1
CATFILVNSNQPQHF
>TRBV6-4
CASSGLAGRTDTQYF
>TRBV3-1/TRBV3-2
CASSLQTAPTDTQYF
>TRBV5-4
CAVGGQATEAFF
>TRBV4-2
CASSKGTEQETQYF
>TRBV5-4
CASSLGDQPQHF
>TRBV9
CASSPSSRFGYEQYF
>TRBV7-8
CASSLTLVANTGELFF
>TRBV6-6
CASSNHRATYNEQFF
>TRBV6-5
CASSTRGSSYNEQFF
>TRBV10-1
CASSEALAGDYNEQFF
>TRBV4-3
CASSQGAEHNSPLHF
>TRBV14
CASSPLAGGPFGTQYF
>TRBV19
CASSQQSWGYTF
>TRBV10-3
CAIRGDLTDTQYF
>TRBV6-1
CASSDSFRGLGHGYTF
>TRBV19
CASSHGGNNEQFF
>TRBV4-1
CASSQVAGPHGYTF
>TRBV30
CAWGGQTFYYGYTF
>TRBV4-1
CASSQAGGSTDTQYF
>TRBV27
CASSLSGGNQPQHF
>TRBV10-1
CASSESGRLGVITGELFF
>TRBV5-1
CASSLELSRETQYF
>TRBV30
CAWKKELMANEQYF
>TRBV15
CATSERMMDGYTF
>TRBV6-5
CASSYSRSSGANVLTF